Listed here are 16 T cell receptor beta chains from one sample, sequenced in a study of blood T cell repertoires in COVID-19. Using immunoSEQ multiplex PCR, the repertoire was profiled, and TCRdb retains in-frame clones only, with some absent. The sample consists of about 200,000 clones, 70% to 90% of them appearing once. Sequenced: PBMCs or T cells enriched from blood (not recorded which). Receptors originate from a woman aged 18-29 years who had recovered from COVID-19.

This chain connects TRBV19 to TRBJ1-1, with D perhaps matching TRBD1 (6 bases). From germline, CDR1 is LNHDA and CDR2 SQIVND (reference sequence). Trimming shortened V by 4 bases and J by 0 bases, and 9 bases separated the two germline ends. The CDR3 is 14 amino acids. In nucleotides, the CDR3 is TGTGCCAGTAGTACAGGACAGATGAACACTGAAGCTTTCTTT. Residues: CASSTGQMNTEAFF. Filled out from reference TRBV19 and TRBJ1-1, the complete variable domain reads DGGITQSPKYLFRKEGQNVTLSCEQNLNHDAMYWYRQDPGQGLRLIYYSQIVNDFQKGDIAEGYSVSREKKESFPLTVTSAQKNPTAFYLCASSTGQMNTEAFFGQGTRLTVV.

The chain joins TRBV10-1 to TRBJ1-5; 9 nucleotides match TRBD1. Trimming took 6 bases from V and 6 from J; bases not matched to a gene: 3. CDR3 length equals 13 residues. Germline CDR1 WNHNN, CDR2 SYGVQD (reference sequence). This CDR3 is CASRDRGVQPQHF. In DNA, the CDR3 is TGCGCCAGCAGGGACAGGGGAGTTCAGCCCCAGCATTTT.

The chain links TRBV18 to TRBJ1-4; D is unresolved. Trimming took 5 bases from V and 8 from J, leaving 15 bases between them. CDR3 size: 14 residues. CDR1 KGHSH and CDR2 LQKENI come from the germline V gene. CDR3: CASSAPGGGEKLFF. The CDR3 region has the DNA TGTGCCAGCTCAGCGCCGGGAGGCGGCGAAAAACTGTTTTTT.

V gene TRBV12-2 combines with J gene TRBJ2-3; the table's D call, TRBD2, was not checked against the DNA. TRBV12-2 has pseudogene status. The CDR3 totals 15 residues. In DNA form, the CDR3 reads TGTGCAAGTCGCTTACCGGGATTTAACACAGATACGCAGTATTTT. This gives the protein CASRLPGFNTDTQYF.

V and J are TRBV24-1 and TRBJ2-2; D gene uncertain. CDR1 and CDR2 (germline): KGHDR, SFDVKD. CDR3 length equals 12 residues. The V end lost 5 bases, the J end lost 7 bases, and 7 bases lay between the germline ends. This CDR3 is CATSVRLGELFF. CDR3 DNA sequence: TGTGCCACCAGTGTCCGTCTCGGGGAGCTGTTTTTT.

The V call is TRBV14, the J call TRBJ2-7, with D possibly TRBD1 on 5 matching bases. Germline CDR1 reads SGHDN; CDR2 reads FVKESK. V shed 1 base and J shed 3 bases, with 13 bases lying between them. The CDR3 has 15 residues. CDR3 loop: CASSQGAGQLYEQYF. CDR3 nucleotides: TGTGCCAGCAGCCAAGGGGCAGGGCAACTCTACGAGCAGTACTTC.

This rearrangement joins TRBV28 to TRBJ1-4; D is uncertain. The CDR3 loop spans 16 amino acids. CDR1 MDHEN and CDR2 SYDVKM come from the germline V gene. V was cut by 6 bases and J by 0 bases, with 14 bases left in between. CDR3 sequence (DNA): TGTGCCAGCAGGCCCCTGGGGAGTGCAACTAATGAAAAACTGTTTTTT. It specifies CASRPLGSATNEKLFF.

In its sample, this clone was seen once. The gene calls are TRBV18 and TRBJ1-3; tentative D call: TRBD1 (6 bases). The CDR3 has 18 residues. The V end lost 3 bases, the J end lost 1 base, and 19 bases lay between the germline ends. The germline CDR1 and CDR2 sequences are KGHSH and LQKENI. CDR3 sequence reads: CASSPTPLQGWSGNTIYF. The CDR3 nucleotides are TGTGCCAGCTCACCTACCCCTTTACAGGGATGGTCTGGAAACACCATATATTTT. Full variable domain (outside the CDR3, taken from reference TRBV18 and TRBJ1-3): NAGVMQNPRHLVRRRGQEARLRCSPMKGHSHVYWYRQLPEEGLKFMVYLQKENIIDESGMPKERFSAEFPKEGPSILRIQQVVRGDSAAYFCASSPTPLQGWSGNTIYFGEGSWLTVV.

The genes are TRBV5-4 and TRBJ1-3; D is unresolved. Germline loops: CDR1 SGHNT, CDR2 YYREEE (reference sequence). The CDR3 length is 15 residues. V gave up 2 bases and J gave up 0 bases, with 9 bases separating them. CDR3 bases: TGTGCCAGCAGCTTTGGCCTTATCTCTGGAAACACCATATATTTT. This encodes CASSFGLISGNTIYF. The whole variable domain, remainder taken from reference TRBV5-4 and TRBJ1-3, is ETGVTQSPTHLIKTRGQQVTLRCSSQSGHNTVSWYQQALGQGPQFIFQYYREEENGRGNFPPRFSGLQFPNYSSELNVNALELDDSALYLCASSFGLISGNTIYFGEGSWLTVV.

This chain joins TRBV10-3 and TRBJ2-3; no definite D call. The CDR3 loop spans 12 amino acids. Looked up from germline, CDR1 is ENHRY and CDR2 is SYGVKD. Trimming took 6 bases from V and 3 from J, leaving 7 bases between them. The CDR3 DNA is TGTGCCATCAGGAGCGAAACAGATACGCAGTATTTT. Translating gives CAIRSETDTQYF.

The chain combines TRBV12-5 with TRBJ1-1; 8 nucleotides line up with TRBD1. Losses at the gene ends were 6 bases for V and 6 bases for J; bases not matched to a gene: 6. Looked up from germline, CDR1 is LGHNT and CDR2 is FRNRAP. The CDR3 has 13 amino acids. The CDR3 sequence: CASGPQGASEAFF. The CDR3 DNA reads as TGTGCTAGTGGGCCGCAGGGGGCGTCTGAAGCTTTCTTT. Together with reference TRBV12-5 and TRBJ1-1, the CDR3 gives the full variable domain: DARVTQTPRHKVTEMGQEVTMRCQPILGHNTVFWYRQTMMQGLELLAYFRNRAPLDDSGMPKDRFSAEMPDATLATLKIQPSEPRDSAVYFCASGPQGASEAFFGQGTRLTVV.

The V gene is TRBV29-1, the J gene TRBJ1-2; D might be TRBD1 (6 bases). There are 10 residues in the CDR3. V lost 7 bases to trimming and J lost 11 bases, with 14 bases between them. CDR1 and CDR2 (germline): SQVTM, ANQGSEA. CDR3 in DNA: TGCAGCGCCCAGGAAGGGGGTTACACCTTC. This translates into CSAQEGGYTF.

The chain uses TRBV12-3 or TRBV12-4 and TRBJ1-1; the D is unclear. Between the trimmed V and J ends, which lost 1 base and 1 base, there was a span of 4 bases. The CDR3 has 13 amino acids. As DNA, the CDR3 is TGTGCCAGCAGTTTAGACGGGAACACTGAAGCTTTCTTT. This sequence encodes CASSLDGNTEAFF.

The genes are TRBV10-3 and TRBJ1-1; D is perhaps TRBD1 (5 bases). This CDR3 has 14 residues. Trimming took 3 bases from V and 1 from J, leaving 9 bases between them. The V gene's germline CDR1 is ENHRY and CDR2 SYGVKD. The CDR3 spells CAISDWGENTEAFF. For the CDR3, the DNA is TGTGCCATCAGTGATTGGGGGGAGAACACTGAAGCTTTCTTT.

As DNA, the CDR3 is TGTGCCAGCAGCGTAGCTACGCAGGCCCACTACGAGCAGTACTTC. This codes for CASSVATQAHYEQYF. V is TRBV9 and J is TRBJ2-7; D gene unclear. The ends were cut back, 0 bases at V and 3 bases at J, with 13 bases in the middle. Germline CDR1 reads SGDLS; CDR2 reads YYNGEE. The CDR3 has 15 residues. Full variable domain (rest looked up from reference TRBV9 and TRBJ2-7): DSGVTQTPKHLITATGQRVTLRCSPRSGDLSVYWYQQSLDQGLQFLIQYYNGEERAKGNILERFSAQQFPDLHSELNLSSLELGDSALYFCASSVATQAHYEQYFGPGTRLTVT.

J is TRBJ2-3 and V is TRBV9; possibly TRBD2 for D (6 bases). Germline-derived CDR1 and CDR2 are SGDLS and YYNGEE. The CDR3 has 14 amino acids. V was clipped by 4 bases and J by 4 bases, with 13 bases between them. CDR3: CASSLRLVPDTQYF. In DNA, the CDR3 is TGTGCCAGCAGCCTTCGACTAGTCCCAGATACGCAGTATTTT.